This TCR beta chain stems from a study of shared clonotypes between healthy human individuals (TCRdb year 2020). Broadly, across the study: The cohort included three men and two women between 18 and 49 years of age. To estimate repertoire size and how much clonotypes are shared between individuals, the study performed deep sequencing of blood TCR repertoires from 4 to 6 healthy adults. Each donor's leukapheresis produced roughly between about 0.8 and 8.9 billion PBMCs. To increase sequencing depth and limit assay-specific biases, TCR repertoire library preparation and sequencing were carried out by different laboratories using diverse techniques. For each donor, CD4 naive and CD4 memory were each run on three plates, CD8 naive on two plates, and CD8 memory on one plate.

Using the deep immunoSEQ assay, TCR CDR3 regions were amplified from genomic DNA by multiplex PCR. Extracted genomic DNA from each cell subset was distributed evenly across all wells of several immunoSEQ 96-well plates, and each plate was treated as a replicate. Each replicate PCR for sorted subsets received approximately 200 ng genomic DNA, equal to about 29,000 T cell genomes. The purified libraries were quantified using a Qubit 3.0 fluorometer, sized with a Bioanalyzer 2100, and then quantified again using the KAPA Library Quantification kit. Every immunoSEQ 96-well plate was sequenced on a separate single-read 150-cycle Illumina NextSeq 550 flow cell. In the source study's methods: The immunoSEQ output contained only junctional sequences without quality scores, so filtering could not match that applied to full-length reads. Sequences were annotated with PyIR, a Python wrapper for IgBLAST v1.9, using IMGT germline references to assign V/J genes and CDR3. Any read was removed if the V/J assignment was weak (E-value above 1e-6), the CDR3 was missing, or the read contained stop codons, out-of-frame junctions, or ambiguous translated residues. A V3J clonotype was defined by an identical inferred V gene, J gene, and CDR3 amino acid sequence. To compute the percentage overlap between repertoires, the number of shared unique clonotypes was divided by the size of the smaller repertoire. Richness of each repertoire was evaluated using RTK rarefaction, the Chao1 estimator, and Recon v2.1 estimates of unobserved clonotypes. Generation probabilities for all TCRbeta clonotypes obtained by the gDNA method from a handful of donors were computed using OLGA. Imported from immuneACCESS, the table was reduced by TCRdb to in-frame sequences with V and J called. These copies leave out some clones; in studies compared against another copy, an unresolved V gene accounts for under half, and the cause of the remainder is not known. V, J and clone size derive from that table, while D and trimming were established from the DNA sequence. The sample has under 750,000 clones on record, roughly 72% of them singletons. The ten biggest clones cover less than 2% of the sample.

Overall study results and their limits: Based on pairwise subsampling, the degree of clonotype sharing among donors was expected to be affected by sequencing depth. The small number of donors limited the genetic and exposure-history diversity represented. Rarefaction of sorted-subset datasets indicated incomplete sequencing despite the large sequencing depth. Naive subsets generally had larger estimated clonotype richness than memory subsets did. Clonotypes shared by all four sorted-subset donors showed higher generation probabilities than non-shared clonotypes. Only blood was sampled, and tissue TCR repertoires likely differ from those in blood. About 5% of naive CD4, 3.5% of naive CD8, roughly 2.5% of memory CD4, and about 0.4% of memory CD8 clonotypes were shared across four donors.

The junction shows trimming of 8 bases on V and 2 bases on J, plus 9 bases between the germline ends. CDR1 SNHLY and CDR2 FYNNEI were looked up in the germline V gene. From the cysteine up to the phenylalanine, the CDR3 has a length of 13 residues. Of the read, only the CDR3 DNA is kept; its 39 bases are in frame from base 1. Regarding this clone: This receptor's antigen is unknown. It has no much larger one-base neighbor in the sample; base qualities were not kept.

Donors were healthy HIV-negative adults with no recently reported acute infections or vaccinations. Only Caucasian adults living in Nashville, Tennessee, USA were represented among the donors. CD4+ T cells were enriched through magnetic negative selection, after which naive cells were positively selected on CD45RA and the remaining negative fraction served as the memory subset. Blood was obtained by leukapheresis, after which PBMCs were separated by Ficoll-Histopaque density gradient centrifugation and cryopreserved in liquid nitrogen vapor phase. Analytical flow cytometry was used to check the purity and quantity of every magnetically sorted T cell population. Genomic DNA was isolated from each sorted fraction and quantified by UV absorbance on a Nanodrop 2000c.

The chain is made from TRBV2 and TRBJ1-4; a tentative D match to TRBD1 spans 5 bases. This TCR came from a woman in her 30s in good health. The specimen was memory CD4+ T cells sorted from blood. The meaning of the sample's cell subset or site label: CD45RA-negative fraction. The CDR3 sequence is CASAGDTNEKLFF. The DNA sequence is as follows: TGTGCCAGCGCGGGGGATACTAATGAAAAACTGTTTTTT. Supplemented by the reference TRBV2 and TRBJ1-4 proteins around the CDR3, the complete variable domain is EPEVTQTPSHQVTQMGQEVILRCVPISNHLYFYWYRQILGQKVEFLVSFYNNEISEKSEIFDDQFSVERPDGSNFTLKIRSTKLEDSAMYFCASAGDTNEKLFFGSGTQLSVL.